This T cell receptor (beta chain) comes out of a study of blood T cell repertoires in COVID-19. For the study at large: Samples came from the United States, Italy and Spain, spanning acute and convalescent COVID-19. From T cells, B-cell-depleted T cells, or PBMCs came the material, which was cDNA or gDNA.

V lost 0 bases and J 0 bases, leaving 6 bases between the germline ends. The CDR3 length is 14 residues. Germline values: CDR1 SGHDT, CDR2 YYEEEE. Authors' processing steps: Researchers report that nucleated cell counts were estimated from reference gene primer amplification. The method was immunoSEQ multiplex PCR; TCRdb's version includes in-frame clones alone and lacks a portion of them. V and J calls and clone size follow that table, whereas D and trimming were derived from the DNA. The sample records roughly 380,000 clones, 85% being singletons. This receptor was taken from a woman under 30 with acute or convalescent COVID-19. The chain carries TRBV5-6 and TRBJ1-2; no clear D. The sample comprised peripheral blood. The DNA for the CDR3 is TGTGCCAGCAGCTTGGGACTCTCTAACTATGGCTACACCTTC. Its protein is CASSLGLSNYGYTF.